This entry describes one T cell receptor beta chain. The antigen remains unidentified. Time point: newly diagnosed GD, antithyroid drugs for less than 3 months. PBMCs were the source of the RNA used for TCR sequencing. The data belong to a study of regulatory T cells in long-lasting Graves disease. The overall study: Newly diagnosed Graves' patients had taken antithyroid drugs under 3 months.

Arm-PCR of CDR3 regions with iRepertoire HTBI primers generated TCR beta libraries. TCRdb processed the multiplex PCR reads anew with MiXCR; each CDR3 protein has one entry. The sample comprises 620,000 or so distinct CDR3 sequences, 16% of which are singletons, and 15% to 20% rests with the top ten. Germline CDR1 and CDR2: SGHTA and FQGNSA. The length of the CDR3 is 15 residues. Trimming cost V 4 bases and J 1 base; bases outside gene matches: 3. General observations from the study: Clonotypes that were public and shared totalled approximately 3,000 in persistent patients versus 966 in new patients.

These data were likewise used in another study, on T cells in Graves' hyperthyroidism and ophthalmopathy. That report notes: Each diagnosis drew on symptoms, thyroxine, TRAb, thyroid ultrasound and orbital computed tomography findings. The HTBI primer set served for first-round RT-PCR of the TCR CDR3.

Specimen: peripheral blood mononuclear cells (PBMCs), collected at new diagnosis, from a patient treated with antithyroid drugs. J is TRBJ2-7 and V is TRBV7-2; 11 bases match TRBD2. This receptor was identified in a woman under 40 with Graves disease. CDR3 in amino acids: CASSSRLAGSYEQYF. CDR3 in DNA: TGTGCCAGCAGCTCCAGACTAGCGGGATCCTACGAGCAGTACTTC.